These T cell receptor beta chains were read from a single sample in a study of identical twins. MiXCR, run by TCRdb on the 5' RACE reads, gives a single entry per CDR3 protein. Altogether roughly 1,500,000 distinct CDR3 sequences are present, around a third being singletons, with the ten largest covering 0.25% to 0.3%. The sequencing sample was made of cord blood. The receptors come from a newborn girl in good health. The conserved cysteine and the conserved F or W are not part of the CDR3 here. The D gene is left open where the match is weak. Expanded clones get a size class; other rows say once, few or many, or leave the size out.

CDR3aa: ATSRDQATNEKLF; v_gene: TRBV15; j_gene: TRBJ1-4; abundance: NA; d_gene: NA
CDR3aa: ASSLGPGQGSGYSYNEQF; v_gene: TRBV7-9; j_gene: TRBJ2-1; abundance: NA; d_gene: TRBD1
CDR3aa: ASSSQEKPYNEQF; v_gene: TRBV5-5; j_gene: TRBJ2-1; abundance: NA; d_gene: NA
CDR3aa: SARHQGLAVGNEQY; v_gene: TRBV20-1; j_gene: TRBJ2-5; abundance: NA; d_gene: TRBD2
CDR3aa: SVTLAVGTDTQY; v_gene: TRBV20-1; j_gene: TRBJ2-3; abundance: few; d_gene: TRBD2
CDR3aa: ASSLGTGLSNQPQH; v_gene: TRBV7-9; j_gene: TRBJ1-5; abundance: NA; d_gene: NA
CDR3aa: ASSLDGPSYNEQF; v_gene: TRBV7-8; j_gene: TRBJ2-1; abundance: few; d_gene: NA
CDR3aa: ASSYRHSGANVLT; v_gene: TRBV14; j_gene: TRBJ2-6; abundance: NA; d_gene: NA
CDR3aa: ASSDIRRYEKLF; v_gene: TRBV25-1; j_gene: TRBJ1-4; abundance: NA; d_gene: NA
CDR3aa: ASSVVWYRWKSGNEQY; v_gene: TRBV9; j_gene: TRBJ2-5; abundance: NA; d_gene: NA
CDR3aa: SAAGLAPHPHEQY; v_gene: TRBV20-1; j_gene: TRBJ2-7; abundance: few; d_gene: TRBD2
CDR3aa: ASSLRNRGNEQF; v_gene: TRBV5-1; j_gene: TRBJ2-1; abundance: few; d_gene: TRBD1
CDR3aa: ASSHLTSTDTQY; v_gene: TRBV4-1; j_gene: TRBJ2-3; abundance: NA; d_gene: NA
CDR3aa: ASSLETSGGRDTQY; v_gene: TRBV5-6; j_gene: TRBJ2-3; abundance: NA; d_gene: TRBD2
CDR3aa: ASSQRRLAGGFGAKNIQY; v_gene: TRBV7-8; j_gene: TRBJ2-4; abundance: NA; d_gene: TRBD2
CDR3aa: SAQAGVVQETQY; v_gene: TRBV20-1; j_gene: TRBJ2-5; abundance: NA; d_gene: TRBD2
CDR3aa: ASSPRQEYNEQF; v_gene: TRBV3-1; j_gene: TRBJ2-1; abundance: once; d_gene: NA
CDR3aa: ASSHSGLAHEQF; v_gene: TRBV4-1; j_gene: TRBJ2-1; abundance: few; d_gene: TRBD2
CDR3aa: ASSLVTGGQETQY; v_gene: TRBV5-6; j_gene: TRBJ2-5; abundance: NA; d_gene: TRBD2
CDR3aa: ASSQDTGGGGQSVETQY; v_gene: TRBV3-1; j_gene: TRBJ2-5; abundance: NA; d_gene: NA
CDR3aa: ASSPGQGATYEQY; v_gene: TRBV18; j_gene: TRBJ2-7; abundance: NA; d_gene: TRBD1
CDR3aa: ASSFLSGEETQY; v_gene: TRBV27; j_gene: NA; abundance: NA; d_gene: NA
CDR3aa: AIRGTGVSYNSPLH; v_gene: TRBV10-3; j_gene: TRBJ1-6; abundance: few; d_gene: NA
CDR3aa: ASSQLLAGAGGNEQF; v_gene: TRBV4-2; j_gene: TRBJ2-1; abundance: NA; d_gene: TRBD2
CDR3aa: ASSLGIGTPYEHY; v_gene: TRBV12-3/TRBV12-4; j_gene: TRBJ2-7; abundance: NA; d_gene: NA
CDR3aa: AISWSRAGETQY; v_gene: TRBV10-3; j_gene: NA; abundance: few; d_gene: TRBD2
CDR3aa: ASSLQPPNEQF; v_gene: TRBV10-2; j_gene: TRBJ2-1; abundance: NA; d_gene: NA
CDR3aa: STQPVLTDTQY; v_gene: TRBV29-1; j_gene: TRBJ2-3; abundance: NA; d_gene: NA
CDR3aa: ASSQDPGRSYEQY; v_gene: TRBV14; j_gene: TRBJ2-7; abundance: NA; d_gene: NA
CDR3aa: ASSEWKRGYNEQY; v_gene: TRBV25-1; j_gene: NA; abundance: few; d_gene: TRBD2
CDR3aa: AWSVQKPGEQY; v_gene: TRBV30; j_gene: TRBJ2-4; abundance: few; d_gene: NA
CDR3aa: AGSLGSRGLAKNIQY; v_gene: TRBV7-8; j_gene: TRBJ2-4; abundance: NA; d_gene: NA
CDR3aa: AISGLAGDTGELF; v_gene: TRBV10-3; j_gene: TRBJ2-2; abundance: NA; d_gene: TRBD2
CDR3aa: ASSLWQEETQY; v_gene: TRBV6-6; j_gene: TRBJ2-5; abundance: few; d_gene: NA
CDR3aa: TSSQVGGDTEAF; v_gene: TRBV1; j_gene: TRBJ1-1; abundance: once; d_gene: NA
CDR3aa: ASSDGGGLNEQY; v_gene: TRBV5-1; j_gene: TRBJ2-4; abundance: NA; d_gene: NA
CDR3aa: ASSQGTGTQSSYNEQF; v_gene: TRBV4-2; j_gene: TRBJ2-1; abundance: NA; d_gene: NA
CDR3aa: ASRVDGSSYNEQF; v_gene: TRBV2; j_gene: TRBJ2-1; abundance: few; d_gene: NA
CDR3aa: SARSGTHEQY; v_gene: TRBV20-1; j_gene: NA; abundance: few; d_gene: NA
CDR3aa: TTGPYEQY; v_gene: TRBV28; j_gene: NA; abundance: NA; d_gene: NA
CDR3aa: ASSFRTRGSYEQY; v_gene: TRBV12-3/TRBV12-4; j_gene: TRBJ2-7; abundance: NA; d_gene: TRBD2
CDR3aa: ASSVRSSGATDTQY; v_gene: TRBV9; j_gene: TRBJ2-3; abundance: few; d_gene: TRBD2
CDR3aa: ASRKSGTAYNSPLH; v_gene: TRBV7-9; j_gene: TRBJ1-6; abundance: few; d_gene: TRBD1
CDR3aa: ASSFQLGHYNEQY; v_gene: TRBV5-1; j_gene: NA; abundance: NA; d_gene: NA
CDR3aa: ASSHRQNQETQY; v_gene: TRBV3-1; j_gene: TRBJ2-5; abundance: few; d_gene: NA
CDR3aa: ASNNRGENTEAF; v_gene: TRBV6-1; j_gene: TRBJ1-1; abundance: NA; d_gene: TRBD1
CDR3aa: SACRGSSYEQY; v_gene: TRBV20-1; j_gene: TRBJ2-7; abundance: NA; d_gene: NA
CDR3aa: ASSLIDRETEAF; v_gene: TRBV5-4; j_gene: TRBJ1-1; abundance: once; d_gene: TRBD1
CDR3aa: ASSFLSGSADTQY; v_gene: TRBV7-2; j_gene: TRBJ2-3; abundance: many; d_gene: NA
CDR3aa: AISESGGGSTDTQY; v_gene: TRBV10-3; j_gene: TRBJ2-3; abundance: many; d_gene: TRBD2
CDR3aa: ATSDNRAEQF; v_gene: TRBV24-1; j_gene: TRBJ2-1; abundance: NA; d_gene: NA
CDR3aa: ASSLVPGAETQY; v_gene: TRBV5-1; j_gene: TRBJ2-5; abundance: few; d_gene: NA
CDR3aa: ASSPSPGFGTDTQY; v_gene: TRBV11-3; j_gene: TRBJ2-3; abundance: NA; d_gene: NA
CDR3aa: ASSRPSGSYNERF; v_gene: TRBV3-1; j_gene: TRBJ2-1; abundance: few; d_gene: TRBD2
CDR3aa: ASSLWISGNNEQF; v_gene: TRBV28; j_gene: TRBJ2-1; abundance: once; d_gene: NA